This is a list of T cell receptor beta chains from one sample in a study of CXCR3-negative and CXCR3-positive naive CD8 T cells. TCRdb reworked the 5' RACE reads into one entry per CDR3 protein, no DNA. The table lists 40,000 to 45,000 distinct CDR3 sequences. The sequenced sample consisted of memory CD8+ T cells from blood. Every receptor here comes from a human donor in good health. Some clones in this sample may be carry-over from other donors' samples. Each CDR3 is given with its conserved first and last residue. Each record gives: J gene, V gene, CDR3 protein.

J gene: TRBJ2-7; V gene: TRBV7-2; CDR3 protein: CASRADGGLNSYEQYF
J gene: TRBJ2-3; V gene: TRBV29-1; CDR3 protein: CSVGAPLAGGPPDTQYF
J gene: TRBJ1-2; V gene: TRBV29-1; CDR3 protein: CSVVYGDGRYTF
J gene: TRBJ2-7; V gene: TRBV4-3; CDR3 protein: CASSQGRTDYYEQYF
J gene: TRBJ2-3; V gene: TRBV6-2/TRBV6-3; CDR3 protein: CASSYGGSSTDTQYF
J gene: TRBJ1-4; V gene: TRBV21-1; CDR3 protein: CASPGTRGEKLFF
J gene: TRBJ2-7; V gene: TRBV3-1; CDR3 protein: CASSQEVNIPHEQYF
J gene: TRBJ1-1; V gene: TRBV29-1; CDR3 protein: CSVDLTNTEAFF
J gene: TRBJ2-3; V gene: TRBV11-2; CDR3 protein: CASSLGSDTQYF
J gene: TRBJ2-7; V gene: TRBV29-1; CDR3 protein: CSVEGIYEQYF
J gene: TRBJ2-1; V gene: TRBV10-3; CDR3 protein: CASSYSPGTSVMNEQFF
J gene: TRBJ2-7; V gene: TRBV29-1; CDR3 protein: CSVEGTGNSYEQYF
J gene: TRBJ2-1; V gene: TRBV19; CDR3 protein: CASLGASYNEQFF
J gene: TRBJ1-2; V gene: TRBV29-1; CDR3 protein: CSVGTEYYGYTF
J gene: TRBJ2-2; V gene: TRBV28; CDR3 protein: CASSFYRTGNTGELFF
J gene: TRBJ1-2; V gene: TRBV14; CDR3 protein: CASSRQGGNYGYTF
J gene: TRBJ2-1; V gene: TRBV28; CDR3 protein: CASAGAADNEQFF